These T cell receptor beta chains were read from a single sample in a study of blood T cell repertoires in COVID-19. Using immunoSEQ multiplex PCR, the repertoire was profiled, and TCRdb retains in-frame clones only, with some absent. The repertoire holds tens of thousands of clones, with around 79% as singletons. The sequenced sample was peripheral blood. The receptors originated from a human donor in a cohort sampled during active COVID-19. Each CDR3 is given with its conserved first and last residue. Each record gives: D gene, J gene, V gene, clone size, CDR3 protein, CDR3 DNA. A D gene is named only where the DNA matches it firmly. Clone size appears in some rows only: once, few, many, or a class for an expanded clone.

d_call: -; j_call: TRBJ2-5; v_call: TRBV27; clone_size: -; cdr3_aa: CASGERDKETQYF; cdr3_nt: TGTGCCAGCGGCGAGCGAGATAAAGAGACCCAGTACTTC
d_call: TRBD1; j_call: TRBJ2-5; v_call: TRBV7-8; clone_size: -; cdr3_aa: CASSFVTGLEETQYF; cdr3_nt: TGTGCCAGCAGCTTCGTGACAGGGCTAGAAGAGACCCAGTACTTC
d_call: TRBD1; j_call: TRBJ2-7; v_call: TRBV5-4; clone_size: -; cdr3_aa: CASSLDRGEQYF; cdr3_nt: TGTGCCAGCAGCTTGGACAGGGGCGAGCAGTACTTC
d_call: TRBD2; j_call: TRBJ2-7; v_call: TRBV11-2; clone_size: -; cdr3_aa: CASSWSPGGYEQYF; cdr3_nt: TGTGCCAGCAGCTGGTCCCCGGGGGGCTACGAGCAGTACTTC
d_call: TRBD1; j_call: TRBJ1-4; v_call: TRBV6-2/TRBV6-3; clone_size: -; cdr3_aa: CASSSGTATNEKLFF; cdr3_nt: TGTGCCAGCAGTTCCGGGACAGCAACTAATGAAAAACTGTTTTTT
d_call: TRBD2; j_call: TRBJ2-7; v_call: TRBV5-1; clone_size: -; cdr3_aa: CASSASSGSTYEQYF; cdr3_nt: TGCGCCAGCAGCGCCTCTAGCGGGTCGACCTACGAGCAGTACTTC
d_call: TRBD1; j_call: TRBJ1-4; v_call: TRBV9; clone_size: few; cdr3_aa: CASSVGDRGEKLFF; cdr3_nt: TGTGCCAGCAGCGTAGGGGACAGGGGTGAAAAACTGTTTTTT
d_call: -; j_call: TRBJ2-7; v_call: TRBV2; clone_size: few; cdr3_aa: CASNPISVEQYF; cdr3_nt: TGTGCCAGCAATCCTATTAGCGTGGAGCAGTACTTC
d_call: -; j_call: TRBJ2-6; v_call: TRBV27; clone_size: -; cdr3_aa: CASSLWPQGSSGANVLTF; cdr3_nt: TGTGCCAGCAGTTTATGGCCCCAGGGAAGCTCTGGGGCCAACGTCCTGACTTTC
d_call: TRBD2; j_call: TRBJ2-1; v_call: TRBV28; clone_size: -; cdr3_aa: CASSPGTSGRGYNEQFF; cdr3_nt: TGTGCCAGCAGCCCCGGGACTAGCGGGAGGGGGTATAATGAGCAGTTCTTC
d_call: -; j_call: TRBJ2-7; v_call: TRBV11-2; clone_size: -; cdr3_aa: CASSLNYNEQYF; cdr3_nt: TGTGCCAGCAGCTTAAACTACAACGAGCAGTACTTC
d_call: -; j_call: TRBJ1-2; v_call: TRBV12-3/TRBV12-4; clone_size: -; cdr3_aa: CASGATDNYGYTF; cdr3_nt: TGTGCCAGCGGGGCCACGGATAACTATGGCTACACCTTC
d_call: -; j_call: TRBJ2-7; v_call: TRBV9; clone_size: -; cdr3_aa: CASSVAPGHHYEQYF; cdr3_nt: TGTGCCAGCAGCGTAGCTCCGGGACACCACTACGAGCAGTACTTC
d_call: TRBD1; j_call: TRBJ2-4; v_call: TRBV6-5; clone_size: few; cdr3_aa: CASSLTGLRENIQYF; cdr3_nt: TGTGCCAGCAGTCTGACAGGGTTGAGGGAAAACATTCAGTACTTC
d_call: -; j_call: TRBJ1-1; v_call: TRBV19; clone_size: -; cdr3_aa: CASSIPRQGPNTEAFF; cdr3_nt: TGTGCCAGTAGTATACCCCGGCAGGGTCCGAACACTGAAGCTTTCTTT
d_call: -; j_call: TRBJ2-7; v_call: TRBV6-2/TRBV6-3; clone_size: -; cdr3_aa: CASSLDRRGEQYF; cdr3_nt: TGTGCCAGCAGTCTAGACCGCCGCGGCGAGCAGTACTTC
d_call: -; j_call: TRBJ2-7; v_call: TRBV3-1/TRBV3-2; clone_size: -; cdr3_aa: CASSQTGSEQYF; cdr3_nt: TGTGCCAGCAGCCAAACAGGGTCCGAGCAGTACTTC
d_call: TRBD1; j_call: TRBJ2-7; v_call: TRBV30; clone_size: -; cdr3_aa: CAWSGQGGEQYF; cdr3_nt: TGTGCCTGGAGTGGACAGGGGGGCGAGCAGTACTTC
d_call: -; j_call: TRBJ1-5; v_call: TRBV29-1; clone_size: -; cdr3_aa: CSVKTGYNQPQHF; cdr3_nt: TGCAGCGTTAAGACAGGCTATAATCAGCCCCAGCATTTT
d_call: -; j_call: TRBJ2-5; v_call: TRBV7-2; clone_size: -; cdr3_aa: CASSPTPGGETQYF; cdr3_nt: TGTGCCAGCAGCCCAACCCCGGGCGGGGAGACCCAGTACTTC
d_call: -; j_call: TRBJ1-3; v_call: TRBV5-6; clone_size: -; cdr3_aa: CASSAPQGTRNTIYF; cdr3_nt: TGTGCCAGCAGCGCTCCGCAGGGAACCCGAAACACCATATATTTT
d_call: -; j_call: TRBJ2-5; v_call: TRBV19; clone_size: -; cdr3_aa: CASTRVRGETQYF; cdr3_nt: TGTGCCAGTACCAGGGTTAGGGGCGAGACCCAGTACTTC
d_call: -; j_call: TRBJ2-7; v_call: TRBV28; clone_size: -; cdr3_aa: CASSPPHEQYF; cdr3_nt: TGTGCCAGCAGTCCTCCCCACGAGCAGTACTTC
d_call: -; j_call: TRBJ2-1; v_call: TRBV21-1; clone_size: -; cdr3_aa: CASSKGVGSGRARYNEQFF; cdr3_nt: TGTGCCAGCAGCAAAGGGGTGGGTAGCGGGAGGGCCAGGTACAATGAGCAGTTCTTC
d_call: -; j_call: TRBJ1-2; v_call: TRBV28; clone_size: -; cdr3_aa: CASSPPGGSHGYTF; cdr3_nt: TGTGCCAGCAGTCCCCCGGGGGGCTCCCATGGCTACACCTTC
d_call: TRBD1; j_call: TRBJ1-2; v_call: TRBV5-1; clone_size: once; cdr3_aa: CASSVGQGTDGYTF; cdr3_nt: TGCGCCAGCAGCGTCGGACAGGGTACGGATGGCTACACCTTC
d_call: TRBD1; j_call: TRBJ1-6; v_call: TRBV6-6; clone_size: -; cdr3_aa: CASSYVQGQGMPPLHF; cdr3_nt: TGTGCCAGCAGTTACGTCCAAGGACAGGGGATGCCACCCCTCCACTTT
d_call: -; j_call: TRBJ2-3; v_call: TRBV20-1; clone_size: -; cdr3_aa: CSASNPGRDTQYF; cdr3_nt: TGCAGTGCTAGTAACCCGGGGAGAGATACGCAGTATTTT
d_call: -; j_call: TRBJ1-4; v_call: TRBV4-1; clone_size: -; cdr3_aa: CASSQEPGTNEKLFF; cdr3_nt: TGCGCCAGCAGCCAAGAACCAGGGACTAATGAAAAACTGTTTTTT
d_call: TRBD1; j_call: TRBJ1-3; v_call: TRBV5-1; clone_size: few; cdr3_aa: CASSFGTGGNTIYF; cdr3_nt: TGCGCCAGCAGCTTCGGGACAGGGGGAAACACCATATATTTT
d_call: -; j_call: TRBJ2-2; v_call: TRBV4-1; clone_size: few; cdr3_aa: CASSQEGGFGELFF; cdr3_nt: TGCGCCAGCAGCCAAGAGGGGGGTTTCGGGGAGCTGTTTTTT
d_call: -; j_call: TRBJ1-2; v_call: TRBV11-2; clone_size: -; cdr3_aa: CASSPVGGNYGYTF; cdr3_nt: TGTGCCAGCAGCCCTGTGGGAGGGAACTATGGCTACACCTTC
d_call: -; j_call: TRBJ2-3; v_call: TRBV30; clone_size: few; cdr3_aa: CAWSRSGAKDTQYF; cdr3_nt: TGTGCCTGGAGTCGATCGGGAGCGAAAGATACGCAGTATTTT
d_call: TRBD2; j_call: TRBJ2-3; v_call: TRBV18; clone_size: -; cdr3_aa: CASSPTSATDTQYF; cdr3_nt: TGTGCCAGCTCACCAACTAGCGCGACAGATACGCAGTATTTT
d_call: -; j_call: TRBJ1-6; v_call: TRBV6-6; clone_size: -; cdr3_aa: CASNGGRGYNSPLHF; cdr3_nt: TGTGCCAGCAACGGAGGGAGGGGGTATAATTCACCCCTCCACTTT
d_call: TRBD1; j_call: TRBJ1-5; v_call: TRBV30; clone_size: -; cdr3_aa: CAWSDDRGNQPQHF; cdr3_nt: TGTGCCTGGAGTGATGACAGGGGGAATCAGCCCCAGCATTTT